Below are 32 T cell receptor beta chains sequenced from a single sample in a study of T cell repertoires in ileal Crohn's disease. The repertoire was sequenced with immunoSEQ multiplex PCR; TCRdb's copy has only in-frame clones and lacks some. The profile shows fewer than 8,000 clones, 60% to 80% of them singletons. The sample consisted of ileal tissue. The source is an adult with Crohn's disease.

For the CDR3, the DNA is TGTGCCAGCAGCTTAAGTGGGGGCACAGCGGGAAATCAGCCCCAGCATTTT. As protein: CASSLSGGTAGNQPQHF. V usage is TRBV7-9 and J usage is TRBJ1-5; TRBD1 might be the D (6 bases). With 2 bases removed from V and 4 bases from J, the gap between germline ends came to 18 bases. The CDR3 is 17 amino acids. CDR1 is SEHNR, CDR2 FQNEAQ, per germline (reference sequence).

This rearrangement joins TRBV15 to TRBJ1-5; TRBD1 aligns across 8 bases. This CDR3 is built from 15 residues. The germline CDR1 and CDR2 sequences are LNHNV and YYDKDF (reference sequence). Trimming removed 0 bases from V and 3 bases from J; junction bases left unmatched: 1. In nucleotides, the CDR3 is TGTGCCACCAGCAGAGAACAGGGGGTCAATCAGCCCCAGCATTTT. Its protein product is CATSREQGVNQPQHF. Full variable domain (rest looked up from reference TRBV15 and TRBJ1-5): DAMVIQNPRYQVTQFGKPVTLSCSQTLNHNVMYWYQQKSSQAPKLLFHYYDKDFNNEADTPDNFQSRRPNTSFCFLDIRSPGLGDTAMYLCATSREQGVNQPQHFGDGTRLSIL.

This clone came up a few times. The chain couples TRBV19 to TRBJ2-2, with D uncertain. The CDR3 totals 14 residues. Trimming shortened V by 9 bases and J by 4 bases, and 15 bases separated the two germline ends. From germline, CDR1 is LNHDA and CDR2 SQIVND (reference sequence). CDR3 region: CASASKTGTGELFF. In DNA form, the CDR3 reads TGTGCCAGCGCTTCAAAGACGGGCACCGGGGAGCTGTTTTTT. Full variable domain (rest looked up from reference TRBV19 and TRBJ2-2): DGGITQSPKYLFRKEGQNVTLSCEQNLNHDAMYWYRQDPGQGLRLIYYSQIVNDFQKGDIAEGYSVSREKKESFPLTVTSAQKNPTAFYLCASASKTGTGELFFGEGSRLTVL.

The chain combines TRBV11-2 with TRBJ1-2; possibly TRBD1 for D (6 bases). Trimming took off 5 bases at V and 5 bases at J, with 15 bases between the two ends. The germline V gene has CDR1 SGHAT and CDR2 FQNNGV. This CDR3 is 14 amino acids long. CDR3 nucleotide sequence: TGTGCCAGCAGCACGACAGGCCTACCTTATGGCTACACCTTC. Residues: CASSTTGLPYGYTF.

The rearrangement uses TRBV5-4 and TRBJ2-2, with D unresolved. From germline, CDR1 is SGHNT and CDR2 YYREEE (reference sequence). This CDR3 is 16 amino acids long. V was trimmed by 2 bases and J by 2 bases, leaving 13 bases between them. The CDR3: CASSFRIASNTGELFF. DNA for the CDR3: TGTGCCAGCAGCTTTAGGATAGCCTCAAACACCGGGGAGCTGTTTTTT.

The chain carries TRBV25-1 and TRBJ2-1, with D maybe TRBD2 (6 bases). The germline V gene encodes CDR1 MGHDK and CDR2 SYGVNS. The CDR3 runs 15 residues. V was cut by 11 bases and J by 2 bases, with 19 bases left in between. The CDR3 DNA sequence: TGTGCCTCTCAGGGTGGGACTGGAGCCTACAATGAGCAGTTCTTC. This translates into CASQGGTGAYNEQFF.

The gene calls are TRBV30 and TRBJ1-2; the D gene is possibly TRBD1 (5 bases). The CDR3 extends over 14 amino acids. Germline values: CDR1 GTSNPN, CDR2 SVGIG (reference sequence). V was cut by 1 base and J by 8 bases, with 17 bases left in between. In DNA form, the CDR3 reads TGTGCCTGGAGTGATGGGGGGTCCTTGGGGGGCTACACCTTC. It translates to CAWSDGGSLGGYTF.

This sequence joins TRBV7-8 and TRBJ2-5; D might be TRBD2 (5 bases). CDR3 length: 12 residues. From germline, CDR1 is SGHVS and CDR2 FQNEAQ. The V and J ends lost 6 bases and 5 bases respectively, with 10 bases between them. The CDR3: CASRDSGETQYF. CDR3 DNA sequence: TGTGCCAGCAGAGACTCGGGGGAGACCCAGTACTTC.

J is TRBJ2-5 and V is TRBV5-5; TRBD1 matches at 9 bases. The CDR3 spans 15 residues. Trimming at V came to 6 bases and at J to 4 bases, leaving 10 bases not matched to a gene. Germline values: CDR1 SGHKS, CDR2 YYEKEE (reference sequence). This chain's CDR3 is CASTRSGTGRETQYF. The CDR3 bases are TGTGCCAGCACCCGTTCCGGGACAGGGAGAGAGACCCAGTACTTC. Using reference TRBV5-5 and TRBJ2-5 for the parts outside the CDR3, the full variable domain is DAGVTQSPTHLIKTRGQQVTLRCSPISGHKSVSWYQQVLGQGPQFIFQYYEKEERGRGNFPDRFSARQFPNYSSELNVNALLLGDSALYLCASTRSGTGRETQYFGPGTRLLVL.

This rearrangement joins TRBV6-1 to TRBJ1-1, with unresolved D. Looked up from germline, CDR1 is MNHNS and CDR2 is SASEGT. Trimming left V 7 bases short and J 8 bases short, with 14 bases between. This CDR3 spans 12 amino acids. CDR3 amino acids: CASNPASREAFF. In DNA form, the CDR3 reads TGTGCCAGCAACCCGGCGAGCAGGGAAGCTTTCTTT.

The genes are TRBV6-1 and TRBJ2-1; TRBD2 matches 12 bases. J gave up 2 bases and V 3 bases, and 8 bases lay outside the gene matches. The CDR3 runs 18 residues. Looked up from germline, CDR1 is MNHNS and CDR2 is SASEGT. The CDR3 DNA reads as TGTGCCAGCAGTGAGACCTTACTAGCGGGAGGCCCCTACAATGAGCAGTTCTTC. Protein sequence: CASSETLLAGGPYNEQFF.

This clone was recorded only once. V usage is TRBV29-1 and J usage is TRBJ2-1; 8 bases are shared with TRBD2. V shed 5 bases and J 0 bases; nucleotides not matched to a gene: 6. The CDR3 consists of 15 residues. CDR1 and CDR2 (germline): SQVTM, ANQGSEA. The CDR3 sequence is CSVRAGVSSYNEQFF. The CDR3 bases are TGCAGCGTTCGAGCGGGAGTTAGCTCCTACAATGAGCAGTTCTTC.

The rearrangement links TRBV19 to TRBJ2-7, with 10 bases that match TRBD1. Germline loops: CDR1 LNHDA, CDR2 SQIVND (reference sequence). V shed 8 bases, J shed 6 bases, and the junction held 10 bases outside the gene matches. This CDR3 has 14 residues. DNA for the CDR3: TGTGCCAGTGGGGACCGGGACAGGGGCAGCGAGCAGTACTTC. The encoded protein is CASGDRDRGSEQYF.

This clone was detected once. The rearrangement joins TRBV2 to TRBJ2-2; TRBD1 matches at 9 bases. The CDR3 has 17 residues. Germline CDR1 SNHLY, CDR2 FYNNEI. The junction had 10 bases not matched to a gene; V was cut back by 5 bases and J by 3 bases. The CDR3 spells CASSIYRGRRDTGELFF. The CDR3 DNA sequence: TGTGCCAGCAGTATTTACAGGGGGCGAAGGGACACCGGGGAGCTGTTTTTT.

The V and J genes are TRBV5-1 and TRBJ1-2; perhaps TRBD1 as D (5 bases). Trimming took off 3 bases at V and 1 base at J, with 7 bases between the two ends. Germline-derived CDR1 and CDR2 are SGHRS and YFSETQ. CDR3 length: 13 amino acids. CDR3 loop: CASSYRSNYGYTF. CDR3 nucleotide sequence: TGCGCCAGCAGCTACAGGAGTAACTATGGCTACACCTTC.

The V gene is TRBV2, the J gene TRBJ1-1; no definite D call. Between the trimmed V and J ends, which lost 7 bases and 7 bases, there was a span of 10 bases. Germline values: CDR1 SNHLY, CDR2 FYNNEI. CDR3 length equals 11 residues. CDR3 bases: TGTGCCAGCACCCCCGGGGATGAAGCTTTCTTT. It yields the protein CASTPGDEAFF.

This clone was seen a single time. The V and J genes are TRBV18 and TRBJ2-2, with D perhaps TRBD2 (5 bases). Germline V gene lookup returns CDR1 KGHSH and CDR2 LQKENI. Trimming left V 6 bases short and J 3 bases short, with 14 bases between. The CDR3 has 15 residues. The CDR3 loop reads CASSARTADTGELFF. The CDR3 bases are TGTGCCAGCTCTGCCCGGACTGCGGACACCGGGGAGCTGTTTTTT.

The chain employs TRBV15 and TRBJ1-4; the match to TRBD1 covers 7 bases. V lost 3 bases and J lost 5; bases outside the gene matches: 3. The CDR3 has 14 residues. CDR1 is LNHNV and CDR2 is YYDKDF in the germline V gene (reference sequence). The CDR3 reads CATSRDRLNEKLFF. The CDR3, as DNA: TGTGCCACCAGCAGGGACAGGTTAAATGAAAAACTGTTTTTT.

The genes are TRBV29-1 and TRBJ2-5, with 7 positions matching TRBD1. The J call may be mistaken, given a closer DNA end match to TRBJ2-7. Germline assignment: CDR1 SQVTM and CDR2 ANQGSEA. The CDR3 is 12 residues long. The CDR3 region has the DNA TGCAGCGCTCGACAGGGATCCTACGAGCAGTACTTC. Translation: CSARQGSYEQYF.

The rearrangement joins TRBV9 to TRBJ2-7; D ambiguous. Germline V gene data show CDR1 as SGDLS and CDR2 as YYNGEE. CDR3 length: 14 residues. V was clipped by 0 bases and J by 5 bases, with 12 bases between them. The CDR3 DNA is TGTGCCAGCAGCGTAGGTTTACAGTTCCACGAGCAGTACTTC. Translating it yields CASSVGLQFHEQYF.

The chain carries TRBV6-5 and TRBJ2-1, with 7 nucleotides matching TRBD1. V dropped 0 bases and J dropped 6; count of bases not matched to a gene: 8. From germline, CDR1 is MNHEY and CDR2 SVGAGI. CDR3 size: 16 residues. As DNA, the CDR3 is TGTGCCAGCAGTTACTCCCCGGGACAGCTCCGCAATGAGCAGTTCTTC. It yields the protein CASSYSPGQLRNEQFF.

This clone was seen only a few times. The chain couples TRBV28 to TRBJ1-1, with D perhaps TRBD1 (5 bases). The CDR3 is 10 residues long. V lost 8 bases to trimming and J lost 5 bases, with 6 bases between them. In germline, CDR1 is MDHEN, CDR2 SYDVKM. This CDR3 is CASGGTEAFF. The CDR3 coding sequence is TGTGCCAGCGGGGGGACTGAAGCTTTCTTT.

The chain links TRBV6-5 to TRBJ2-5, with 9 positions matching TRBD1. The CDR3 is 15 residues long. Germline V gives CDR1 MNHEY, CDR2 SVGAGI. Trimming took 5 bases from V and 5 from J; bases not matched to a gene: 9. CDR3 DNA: TGTGCCAGCAGTAATCGACAGGGGGTGAGGGAGACCCAGTACTTC. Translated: CASSNRQGVRETQYF.

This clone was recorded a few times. CDR3 amino acids: CASSLLLGQGYEQYF. CDR3 bases: TGCGCCAGCAGCTTACTCCTGGGACAGGGGTACGAGCAGTACTTC. V gene TRBV5-1 combines with J gene TRBJ2-7; 10 bases line up with TRBD1. CDR3 length: 15 residues. Germline CDR1 SGHRS, CDR2 YFSETQ. Trimming at V came to 2 bases and at J to 4 bases, leaving 6 bases not matched to a gene.

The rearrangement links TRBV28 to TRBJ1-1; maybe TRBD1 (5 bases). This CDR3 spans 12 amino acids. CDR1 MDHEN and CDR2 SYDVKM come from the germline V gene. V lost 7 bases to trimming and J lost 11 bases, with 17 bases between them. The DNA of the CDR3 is TGTGCCAGCACCGACAGTTTGGTCGGGGCTTTCTTT. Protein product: CASTDSLVGAFF.

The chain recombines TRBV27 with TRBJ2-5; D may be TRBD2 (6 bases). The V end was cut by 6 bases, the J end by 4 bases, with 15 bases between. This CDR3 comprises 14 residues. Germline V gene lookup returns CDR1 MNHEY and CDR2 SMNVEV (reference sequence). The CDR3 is CASSPRREGETQYF. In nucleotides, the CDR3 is TGTGCCAGCAGCCCTCGGAGGGAAGGAGAGACCCAGTACTTC.

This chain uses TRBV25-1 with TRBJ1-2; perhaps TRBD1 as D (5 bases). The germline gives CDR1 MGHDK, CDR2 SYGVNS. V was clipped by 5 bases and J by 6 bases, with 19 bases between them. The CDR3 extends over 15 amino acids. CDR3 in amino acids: CASSLARAGKDGYTF. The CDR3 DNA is TGTGCCAGCAGTCTCGCACGGGCAGGGAAGGATGGCTACACCTTC.

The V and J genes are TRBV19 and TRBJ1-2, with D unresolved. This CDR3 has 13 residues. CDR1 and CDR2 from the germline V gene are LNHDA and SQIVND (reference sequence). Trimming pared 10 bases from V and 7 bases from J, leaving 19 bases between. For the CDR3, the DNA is TGTGCCACCGATACCAGGATCGGCATTGGCTACACCTTC. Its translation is CATDTRIGIGYTF.

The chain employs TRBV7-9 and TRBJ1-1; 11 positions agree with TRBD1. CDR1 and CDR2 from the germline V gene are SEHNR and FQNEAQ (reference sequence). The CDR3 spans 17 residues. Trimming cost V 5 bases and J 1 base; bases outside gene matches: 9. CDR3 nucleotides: TGTGCCAGCAGCAACCCGGACAGGGGGCGGTGGAACACTGAAGCTTTCTTT. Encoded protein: CASSNPDRGRWNTEAFF.

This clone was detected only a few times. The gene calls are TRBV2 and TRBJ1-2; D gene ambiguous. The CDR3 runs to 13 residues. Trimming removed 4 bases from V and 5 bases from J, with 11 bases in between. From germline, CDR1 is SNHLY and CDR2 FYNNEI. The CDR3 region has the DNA TGTGCCAGCAGTGCAGATATCAATTATGGCTACACCTTC. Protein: CASSADINYGYTF.

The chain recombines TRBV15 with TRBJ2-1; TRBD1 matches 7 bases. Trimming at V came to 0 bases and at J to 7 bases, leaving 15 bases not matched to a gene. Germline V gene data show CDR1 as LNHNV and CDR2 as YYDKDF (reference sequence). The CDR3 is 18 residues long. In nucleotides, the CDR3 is TGTGCCACCAGCAGAGAGGCCGGGGACAGCTCCTTGCGAAATGAGCAGTTCTTC. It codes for CATSREAGDSSLRNEQFF.

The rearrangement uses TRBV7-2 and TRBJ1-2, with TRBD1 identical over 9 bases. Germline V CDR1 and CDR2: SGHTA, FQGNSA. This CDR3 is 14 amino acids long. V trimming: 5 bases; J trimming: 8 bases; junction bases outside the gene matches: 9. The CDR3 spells CASSKNRGQGGYTF. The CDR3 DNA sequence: TGTGCCAGCAGCAAGAACAGGGGGCAGGGAGGCTACACCTTC.